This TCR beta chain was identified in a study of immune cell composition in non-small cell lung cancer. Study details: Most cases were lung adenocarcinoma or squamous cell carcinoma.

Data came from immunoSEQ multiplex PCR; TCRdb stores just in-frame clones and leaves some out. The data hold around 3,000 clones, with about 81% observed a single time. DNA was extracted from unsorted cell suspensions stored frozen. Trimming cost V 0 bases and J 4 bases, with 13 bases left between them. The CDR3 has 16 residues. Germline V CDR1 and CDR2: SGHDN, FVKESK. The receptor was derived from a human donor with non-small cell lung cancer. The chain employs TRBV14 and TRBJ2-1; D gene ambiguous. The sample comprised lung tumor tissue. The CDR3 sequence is CASSQEIRLDYNEQFF. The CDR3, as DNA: TGTGCCAGCAGCCAAGAAATCCGCCTAGATTACAATGAGCAGTTCTTC.